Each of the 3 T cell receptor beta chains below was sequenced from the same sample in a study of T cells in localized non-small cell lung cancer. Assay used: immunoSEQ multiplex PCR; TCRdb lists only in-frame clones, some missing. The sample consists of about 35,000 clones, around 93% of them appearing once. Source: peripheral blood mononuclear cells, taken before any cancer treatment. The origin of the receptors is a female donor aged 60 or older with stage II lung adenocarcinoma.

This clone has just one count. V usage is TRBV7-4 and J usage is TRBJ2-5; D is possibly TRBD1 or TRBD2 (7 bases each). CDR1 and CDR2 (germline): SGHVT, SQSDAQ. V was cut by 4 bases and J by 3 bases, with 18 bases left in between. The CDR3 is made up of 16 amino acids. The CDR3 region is CASSSGGTIYEETQYF. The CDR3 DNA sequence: TGTGCCAGCAGCTCAGGGGGGACTATCTATGAAGAGACCCAGTACTTC.

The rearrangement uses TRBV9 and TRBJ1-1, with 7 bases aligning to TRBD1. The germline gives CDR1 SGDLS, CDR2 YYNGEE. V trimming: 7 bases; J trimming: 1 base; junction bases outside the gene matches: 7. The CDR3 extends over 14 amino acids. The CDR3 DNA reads TGTGCCAGCGGTTACGACAGGGCGAACACTGAAGCTTTCTTT. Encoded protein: CASGYDRANTEAFF.

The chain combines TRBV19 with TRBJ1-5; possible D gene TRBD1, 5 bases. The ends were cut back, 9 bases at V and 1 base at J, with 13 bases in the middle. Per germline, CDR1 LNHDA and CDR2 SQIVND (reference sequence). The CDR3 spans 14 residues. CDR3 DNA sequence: TGTGCCAGACGCGGAGACAGAAGCAATCAGCCCCAGCATTTT. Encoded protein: CARRGDRSNQPQHF.